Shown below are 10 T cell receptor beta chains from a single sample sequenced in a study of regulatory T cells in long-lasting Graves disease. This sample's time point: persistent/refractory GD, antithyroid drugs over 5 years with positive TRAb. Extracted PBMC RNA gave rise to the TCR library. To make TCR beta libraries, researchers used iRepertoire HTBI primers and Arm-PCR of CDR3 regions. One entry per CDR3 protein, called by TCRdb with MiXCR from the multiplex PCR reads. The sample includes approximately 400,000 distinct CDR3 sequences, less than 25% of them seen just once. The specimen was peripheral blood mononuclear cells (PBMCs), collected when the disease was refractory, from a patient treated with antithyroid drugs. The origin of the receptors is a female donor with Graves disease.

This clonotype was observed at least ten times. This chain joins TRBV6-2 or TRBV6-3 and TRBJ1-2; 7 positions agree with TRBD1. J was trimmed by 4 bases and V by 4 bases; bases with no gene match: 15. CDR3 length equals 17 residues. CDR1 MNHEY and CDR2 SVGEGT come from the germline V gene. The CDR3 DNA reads TGTGCCAGCAGTTCCGGTAATCGGGACAGTGAGCGCTATGGCTACACCTTC. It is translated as CASSSGNRDSERYGYTF.

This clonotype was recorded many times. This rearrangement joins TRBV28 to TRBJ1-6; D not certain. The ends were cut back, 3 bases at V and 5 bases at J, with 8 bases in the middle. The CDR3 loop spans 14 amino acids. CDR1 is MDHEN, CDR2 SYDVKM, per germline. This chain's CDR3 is CASSFTANNSPLHF. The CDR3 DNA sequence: TGTGCCAGCAGTTTTACAGCTAATAATTCACCCCTCCACTTT.

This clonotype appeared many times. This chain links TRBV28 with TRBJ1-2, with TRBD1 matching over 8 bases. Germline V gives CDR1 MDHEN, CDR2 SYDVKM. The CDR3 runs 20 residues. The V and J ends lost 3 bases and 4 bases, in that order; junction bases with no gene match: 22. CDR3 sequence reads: CASSFQSLGTGPEMGYGYTF. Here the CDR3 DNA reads TGTGCCAGCAGTTTTCAGTCCTTGGGGACAGGCCCCGAAATGGGCTATGGCTACACCTTC.

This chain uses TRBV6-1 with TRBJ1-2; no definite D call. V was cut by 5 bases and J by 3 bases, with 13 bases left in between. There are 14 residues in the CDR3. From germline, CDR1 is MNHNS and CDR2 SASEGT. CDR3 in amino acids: CASSPTLLDYGYTF. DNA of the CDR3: TGTGCCAGCAGTCCGACCCTCTTGGACTATGGCTACACCTTC.

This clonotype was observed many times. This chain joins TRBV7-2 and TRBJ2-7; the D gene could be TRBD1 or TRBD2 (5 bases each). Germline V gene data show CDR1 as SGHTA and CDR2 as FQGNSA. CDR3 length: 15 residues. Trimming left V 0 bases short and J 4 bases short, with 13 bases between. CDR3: CASSLARGAVYEQYF. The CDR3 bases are TGTGCCAGCAGCTTAGCGAGAGGGGCCGTTTACGAGCAGTACTTC.

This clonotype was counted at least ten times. CDR3 nucleotides: TGCAGTGCTATTTTAGGAGCGGGACTTGCCGAGCAGTACTTC. It encodes CSAILGAGLAEQYF. The chain is built from TRBV20-1 and TRBJ2-7; 7 bases match TRBD2. CDR1 and CDR2 (germline): DFQATT, SNEGSKA (reference sequence). The CDR3 extends over 14 amino acids. The V segment lost 4 bases and the J segment 6 bases; nucleotides outside the gene matches: 12.

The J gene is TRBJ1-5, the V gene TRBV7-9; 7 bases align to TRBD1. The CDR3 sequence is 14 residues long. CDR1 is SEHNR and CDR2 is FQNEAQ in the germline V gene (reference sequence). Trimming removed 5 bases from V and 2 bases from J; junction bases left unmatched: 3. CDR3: CASSQGERNQPQHF. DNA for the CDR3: TGTGCCAGCAGCCAGGGGGAGCGCAATCAGCCCCAGCATTTT.

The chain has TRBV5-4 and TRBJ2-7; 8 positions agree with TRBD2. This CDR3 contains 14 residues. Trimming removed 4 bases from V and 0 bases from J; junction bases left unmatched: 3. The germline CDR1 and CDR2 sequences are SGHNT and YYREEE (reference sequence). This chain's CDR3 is CASSRGLVSYEQYF. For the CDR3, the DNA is TGTGCCAGCAGCAGGGGACTAGTCTCCTACGAGCAGTACTTC.

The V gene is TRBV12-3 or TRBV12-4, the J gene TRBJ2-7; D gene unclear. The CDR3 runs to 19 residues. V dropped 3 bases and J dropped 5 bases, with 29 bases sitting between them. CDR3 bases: TGTGCCAGCAGTTTTAAGGAGCCCTACAGCCCTCAAGGCACAAACGAGCAGTACTTC. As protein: CASSFKEPYSPQGTNEQYF.

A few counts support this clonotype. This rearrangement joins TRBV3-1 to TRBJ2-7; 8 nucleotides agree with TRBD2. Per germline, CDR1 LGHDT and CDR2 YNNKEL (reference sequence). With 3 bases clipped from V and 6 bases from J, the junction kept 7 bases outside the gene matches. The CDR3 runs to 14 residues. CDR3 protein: CASSHNTGGVEQYF. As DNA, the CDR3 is TGTGCCAGCAGCCACAACACGGGGGGGGTCGAGCAGTACTTC.